A few counts support the clone carrying this T cell receptor (beta chain). The data were taken from a study of spatial heterogeneity in lung cancer. This sample's time point: sample taken at primary tumor resection. Tumor, nontumor lung or frozen PBMC supplied whole RNA that was sequenced unsorted. Untreated early-stage non-small cell lung cancer patients, 65 to 90 in total, were the donors. Carried by each TCR cDNA molecule was a unique molecular identifier. TCRdb redid the calling of the 5' RACE reads with MiXCR, one entry per CDR3 protein. The data hold approximately 5,500 distinct CDR3 sequences, with roughly 24% observed a single time. Germline V gives CDR1 MDHEN, CDR2 SYDVKM. The CDR3 covers 15 residues. Trimming removed 6 bases from V and 8 bases from J; junction bases left unmatched: 11.

The chain links TRBV28 to TRBJ2-7; TRBD2 matches 12 bases. This clonotype originated in a male donor with early-stage non-small cell lung cancer. The sequences come from PBMCs, collected at surgery. Here the CDR3 reads CASSPPGLAGGKQYF. CDR3 bases: TGTGCCAGCAGCCCGCCGGGGCTAGCGGGAGGGAAGCAGTACTTC.